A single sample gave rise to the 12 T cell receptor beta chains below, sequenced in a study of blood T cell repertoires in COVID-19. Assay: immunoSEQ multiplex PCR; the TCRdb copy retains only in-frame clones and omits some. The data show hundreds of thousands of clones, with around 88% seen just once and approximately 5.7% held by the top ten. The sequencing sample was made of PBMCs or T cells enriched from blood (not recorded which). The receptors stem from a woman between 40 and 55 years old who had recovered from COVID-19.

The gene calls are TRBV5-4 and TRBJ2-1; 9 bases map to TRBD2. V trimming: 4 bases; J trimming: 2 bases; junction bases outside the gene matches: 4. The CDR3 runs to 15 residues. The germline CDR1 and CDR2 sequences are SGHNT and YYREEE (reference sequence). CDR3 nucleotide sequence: TGTGCCAGCAGCAAGACTAGCGGACCCTACAATGAGCAGTTCTTC. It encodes CASSKTSGPYNEQFF.

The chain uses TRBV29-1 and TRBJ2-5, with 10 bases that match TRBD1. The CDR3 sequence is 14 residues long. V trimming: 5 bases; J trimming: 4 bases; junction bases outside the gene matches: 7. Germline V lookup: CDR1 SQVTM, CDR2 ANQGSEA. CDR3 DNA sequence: TGCAGCGTTTCTGGACAGGGGGATCGAGAGACCCAGTACTTC. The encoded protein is CSVSGQGDRETQYF.

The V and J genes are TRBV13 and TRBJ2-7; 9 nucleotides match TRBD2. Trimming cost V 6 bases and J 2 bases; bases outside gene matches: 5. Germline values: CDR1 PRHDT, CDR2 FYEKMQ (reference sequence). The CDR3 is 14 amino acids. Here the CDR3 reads CASRKAGGTYEQYF. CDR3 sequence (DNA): TGTGCCAGCAGAAAAGCGGGAGGTACCTACGAGCAGTACTTC.

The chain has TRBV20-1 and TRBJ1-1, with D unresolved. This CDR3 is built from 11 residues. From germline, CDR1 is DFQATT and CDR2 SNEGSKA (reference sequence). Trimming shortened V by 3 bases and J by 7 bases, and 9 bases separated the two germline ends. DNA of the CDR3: TGCAGTGCTAGTTACAGTCTTGAAGCTTTCTTT. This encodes CSASYSLEAFF.

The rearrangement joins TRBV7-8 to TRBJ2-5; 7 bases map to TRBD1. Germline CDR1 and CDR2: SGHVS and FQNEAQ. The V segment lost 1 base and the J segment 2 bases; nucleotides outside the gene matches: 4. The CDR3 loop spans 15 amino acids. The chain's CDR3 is CASSLEGARQETQYF. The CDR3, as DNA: TGTGCCAGCAGCTTAGAGGGGGCCCGGCAAGAGACCCAGTACTTC.

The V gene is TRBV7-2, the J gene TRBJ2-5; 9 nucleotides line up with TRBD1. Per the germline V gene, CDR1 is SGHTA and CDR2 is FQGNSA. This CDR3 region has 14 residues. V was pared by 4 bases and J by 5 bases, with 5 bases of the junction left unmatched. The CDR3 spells CASSYTGGRETQYF. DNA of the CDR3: TGTGCCAGCAGCTACACAGGGGGCAGGGAGACCCAGTACTTC.

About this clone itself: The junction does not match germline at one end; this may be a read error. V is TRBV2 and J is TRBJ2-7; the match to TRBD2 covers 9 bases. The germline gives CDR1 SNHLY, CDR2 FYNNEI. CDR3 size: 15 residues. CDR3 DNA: TGTGCCAGTAGTGCCCCGCTAGCGGGATCCTACGAGCAGTACTTC. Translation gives CASSAPLAGSYEQYF. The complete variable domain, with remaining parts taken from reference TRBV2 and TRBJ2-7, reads EPEVTQTPSHQVTQMGQEVILRCVPISNHLYFYWYRQILGQKVEFLVSFYNNEISEKSEIFDDQFSVERPDGSNFTLKIRSTKLEDSAMYFCASSAPLAGSYEQYFGPGTRLTVT.

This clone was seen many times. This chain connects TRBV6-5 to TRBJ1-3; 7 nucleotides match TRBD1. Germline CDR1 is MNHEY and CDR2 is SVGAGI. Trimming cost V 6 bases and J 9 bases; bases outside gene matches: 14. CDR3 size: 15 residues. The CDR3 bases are TGTGCCAGCAGCGGACAGGCCTTTAGGGGCGGCACCATATATTTT. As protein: CASSGQAFRGGTIYF.

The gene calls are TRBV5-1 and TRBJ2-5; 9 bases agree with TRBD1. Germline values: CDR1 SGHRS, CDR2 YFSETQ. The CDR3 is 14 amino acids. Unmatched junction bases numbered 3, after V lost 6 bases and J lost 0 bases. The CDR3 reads CASTTGGYQETQYF. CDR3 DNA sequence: TGCGCCAGCACCACAGGGGGCTACCAAGAGACCCAGTACTTC.

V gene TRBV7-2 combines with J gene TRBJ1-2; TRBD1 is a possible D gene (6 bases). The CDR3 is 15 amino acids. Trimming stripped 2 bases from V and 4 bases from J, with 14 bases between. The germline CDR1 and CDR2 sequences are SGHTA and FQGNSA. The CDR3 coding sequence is TGTGCCAGCAGCTTATACCCACAGGGAAGCTATGGCTACACCTTC. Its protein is CASSLYPQGSYGYTF.

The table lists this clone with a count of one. The CDR3 loop is CASSFDRGNEQFF. CDR3 in DNA: TGTGCCAGCAGCTTCGACAGGGGCAATGAGCAGTTCTTC. J is TRBJ2-1 and V is TRBV7-2, with TRBD1 matching 8 bases. The germline CDR1 and CDR2 sequences are SGHTA and FQGNSA. The CDR3 sequence is 13 residues long. J lost 6 bases, V lost 3 bases, and 1 base had no gene match.

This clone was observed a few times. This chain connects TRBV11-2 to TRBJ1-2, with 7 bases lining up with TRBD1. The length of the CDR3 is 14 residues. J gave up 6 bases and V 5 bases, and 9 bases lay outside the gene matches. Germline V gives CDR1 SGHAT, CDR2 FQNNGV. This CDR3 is CASSTTRGQDGYTF. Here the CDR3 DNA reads TGTGCCAGCAGCACCACGCGAGGACAGGATGGCTACACCTTC. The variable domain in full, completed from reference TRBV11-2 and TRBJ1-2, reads EAGVAQSPRYKIIEKRQSVAFWCNPISGHATLYWYQQILGQGPKLLIQFQNNGVVDDSQLPKDRFSAERLKGVDSTLKIQPAKLEDSAVYLCASSTTRGQDGYTFGSGTRLTVV.